The rows below give T cell receptor beta chains drawn from one sample of a study of liver allograft versus peripheral blood T cells. One entry per CDR3 protein, called by TCRdb with MiXCR from the reads. The sample holds about 3,800 distinct CDR3 sequences, roughly 13% seen once. The receptors were sampled from a human patient who had a liver transplant. Some T cells may possibly be graft donor cells. Both conserved end residues are part of each CDR3. The D gene is left open where the match is weak.

>TRBD1|TRBV30
CAWSVLGQGVDGNTIYF
>-|TRBV28
CASSLQTGGGVYEQYF
>-|TRBV24-1
CATSESGAYDEAFF
>TRBD1|TRBV2
CASRAGTGDSPLHF
>-|TRBV11-2
CASSLNHEQFF
>TRBD2|TRBV28
CASSSGLAGGIYEQYF
>-|TRBV6-5
CASRPGTDYEKLFF
>TRBD1|TRBV12-3/TRBV12-4
CASSFRVGRGRPGYEKLFF
>-|TRBV6-2/TRBV6-3
CASTISPVNSYEQYF
>TRBD1|TRBV5-6
CASSYGTGSYNEQFF
>TRBD1|TRBV12-3/TRBV12-4
CASSFGDSLNTEAFF
>-|TRBV7-2
CASSLYGPHPNYGYTF
>-|TRBV11-2
CASSLTYEQYF
>TRBD2|TRBV5-6
CASSLSSGRLEQYF
>TRBD2|TRBV30
CAWSVTGLASEQYF
>-|TRBV19
CASSISGGNEQFF
>-|TRBV11-3
CANSFGPGNEQFF
>TRBD2|TRBV27
CASSSLGTSGLYEQYF
>TRBD1|TRBV18
CASSPQGQRSYEQYF
>-|TRBV11-2
CASRRGADTQYF
>-|TRBV12-3/TRBV12-4
CASSPPPGISYNEQFF
>TRBD2|TRBV9
CASSVGGGVNYEQYF
>-|TRBV20-1
CSARDLGNSSSYNSPLHF
>-|TRBV18
CASSPGRVDNEQFF
>-|TRBV6-5
CASSYLGTPQETQYF
>-|TRBV5-6
CASSLGFDAFF
>TRBD1|TRBV12-3/TRBV12-4
CASSPRGQGNIYGYTF
>TRBD1|TRBV6-1
CASSEARLGTGLYEQYF
>TRBD2|TRBV20-1
CSARDVGLAGSYEQYF
>TRBD1|TRBV5-6
CASSFGGQVLYEQYF
>-|TRBV6-1
CASSLTDYSNQPQHF
>-|TRBV27
CASSLTTGSYEQYF
>-|TRBV2
CASIGYEVRDYGYTF
>-|TRBV19
CASSQILASNQPQHF
>-|TRBV28
CASSLSGAGEVRENQPQHF
>-|TRBV10-3
CAISESRRYEQYF
>-|TRBV13
CASREESYEQYF
>TRBD2|TRBV30
CAWSGTSYEQYF
>-|TRBV5-5
CASSWGRTTYNEQFF
>TRBD2|TRBV6-5
CASSYSSSGGYEQYF
>TRBD1|TRBV29-1
CSFLPGQGAGYGYTF